This T cell receptor (beta chain) comes out of a study of cytomegalovirus exposure and HLA in healthy donors. The PCR ran on 60 Vbeta and 13 Jbeta primers. Generated by immunoSEQ multiplex PCR, the TCRdb table keeps only in-frame clones and is missing some. This sample has approximately 130,000 clones, with around 87% found just once. About this clone itself: Its cognate antigen is unknown.

Study-level findings and limits: Prior analysis indicated that the majority of TCR beta V segments exhibited productivity approximately 90% or approximately 30% of the time. Owing to their indistinguishability, certain V segments, notably TRBV6-2 and TRBV6-3, were excluded. Investigators reported about 160 TCR beta chains as tied to cytomegalovirus. Through in vitro validation, a few CMV-associated chains were shown to be specific for CMV antigens.

Germline V gene data show CDR1 as SGDLS and CDR2 as YYNGEE. The CDR3 extends over 15 amino acids. With 0 bases removed from V and 1 base from J, the gap between germline ends came to 10 bases. Sequencing was performed on PBMCs. This chain joins TRBV9 and TRBJ1-1; D perhaps matches TRBD1 (6 bases). The TCR originated in a woman aged 25 to 39 in good health and CMV-seronegative. The CDR3 here is CASSVGQASNTEAFF. The CDR3 nucleotides read TGTGCCAGCAGCGTAGGACAGGCGTCGAACACTGAAGCTTTCTTT.